The 21 T cell receptor beta chains given below trace back to one sample, sequenced in a study of cytomegalovirus exposure and HLA in healthy donors. PCR was performed using 60 Vbeta and 13 Jbeta primers. Sequencing was performed with immunoSEQ multiplex PCR; in TCRdb, only in-frame clones are kept and a portion is missing. Counted here are about 160,000 clones, around 88% occurring once; the ten biggest clones make up 0.85%. The sequenced sample consisted of PBMCs. Receptors originate from a woman aged 25-40 years in good health and CMV-seronegative.

This clone was detected only once. The chain recombines TRBV10-3 with TRBJ2-7; perhaps TRBD1 as D (5 bases). CDR3 size: 12 residues. Trimming left V 3 bases short and J 2 bases short, with 5 bases between. Germline V gives CDR1 ENHRY, CDR2 SYGVKD. This chain's CDR3 is CAISDRAYEQYF. CDR3 nucleotides: TGTGCCATCAGTGACAGGGCCTACGAGCAGTACTTC.

This chain links TRBV2 with TRBJ1-2; TRBD1 matches 9 bases. This CDR3 is built from 14 residues. CDR1 and CDR2 (germline): SNHLY, FYNNEI. Losses at the gene ends were 10 bases for V and 7 bases for J; bases not matched to a gene: 13. The CDR3 DNA is TGTGCCACCTTATACCGGGACAGGGTAGGTGGCTACACCTTC. Protein: CATLYRDRVGGYTF.

This chain connects TRBV7-2 to TRBJ2-1, with 9 bases aligning to TRBD2. Germline lookup yields CDR1 SGHTA and CDR2 FQGNSA. The CDR3 totals 17 residues. J lost 0 bases, V lost 0 bases, and 3 bases had no gene match. CDR3 sequence reads: CASSLAGAGGSYNEQFF. CDR3 sequence (DNA): TGTGCCAGCAGCTTAGCGGGAGCGGGAGGCTCCTACAATGAGCAGTTCTTC.

The gene calls are TRBV5-4 and TRBJ2-7; possibly TRBD2 for D (6 bases). V shed 0 bases and J shed 6 bases, with 22 bases lying between them. Germline values: CDR1 SGHNT, CDR2 YYREEE (reference sequence). The CDR3 extends over 17 amino acids. The CDR3, as DNA: TGTGCCAGCAGCTTGGCTCTTAGTAGCGGTTACCCTGGCGAGCAGTACTTC. Protein: CASSLALSSGYPGEQYF.

This clone was seen a few times. The chain links TRBV7-9 to TRBJ1-6; 8 bases agree with TRBD1. This CDR3 contains 16 residues. V lost 1 base and J lost 7; bases outside the gene matches: 6. Looked up from germline, CDR1 is SEHNR and CDR2 is FQNEAQ (reference sequence). The CDR3 DNA sequence: TGTGCCAGCAGCTTAGGGACAGGGACGACCAATTCACCCCTCCACTTT. The encoded protein is CASSLGTGTTNSPLHF. Drawing the rest from reference TRBV7-9 and TRBJ1-6, the complete variable domain is DTGVSQNPRHKITKRGQNVTFRCDPISEHNRLYWYRQTLGQGPEFLTYFQNEAQLEKSRLLSDRFSAERPKGSFSTLEIQRTEQGDSAMYLCASSLGTGTTNSPLHFGNGTRLTVT.

This chain joins TRBV4-3 and TRBJ1-1; tentative D call: TRBD1 (6 bases). Germline lookup yields CDR1 LGHNA and CDR2 YSLEER. Trimming shortened V by 0 bases and J by 3 bases, and 11 bases separated the two germline ends. The CDR3 has 15 amino acids. The CDR3 coding sequence is TGCGCCAGCAGCCAAGAAAGGGGGGGGTACACTGAAGCTTTCTTT. Translated, it gives CASSQERGGYTEAFF.

The chain employs TRBV21-1 and TRBJ1-2. TRBV21-1 is noted as a pseudogene. The CDR3 consists of 14 residues. CDR3 sequence (DNA): TGTGCCAGCAGCAATGAGCGCAGCCGGTATGGCTACACCTTC. This gives the protein CASSNERSRYGYTF.

The rearrangement uses TRBV7-2 and TRBJ2-5; perhaps TRBD2 as D (5 bases). The CDR3 length is 16 residues. The V gene's germline CDR1 is SGHTA and CDR2 FQGNSA. The V gene lost 2 bases and the J gene lost 7 bases, with 20 bases spanning the gap. The CDR3 sequence: CASSLSGGGFLRTQYF. In DNA form, the CDR3 reads TGTGCCAGCAGCTTATCCGGTGGCGGGTTTTTGAGGACCCAGTACTTC.

The chain carries TRBV4-2 and TRBJ1-2; a weak D match, TRBD1 (5 bases). The CDR3 extends over 14 amino acids. CDR1 and CDR2 from the germline V gene are LGHNA and YNFKEQ. Trimming pared 3 bases from V and 4 bases from J, leaving 12 bases between. The CDR3 reads CASSHKGKRYGYTF. DNA of the CDR3: TGTGCCAGCAGCCATAAGGGGAAACGCTATGGCTACACCTTC.

Written as DNA, the CDR3 is TGTGCCAGCAGCTTCTCCGCCACTACCGGGGAGCTGTTTTTT. Its translation is CASSFSATTGELFF. V gene TRBV5-6 combines with J gene TRBJ2-2; D unresolved. V dropped 2 bases and J dropped 5 bases, with 10 bases sitting between them. This CDR3 has 14 amino acids. Germline V lookup: CDR1 SGHDT, CDR2 YYEEEE.

The chain has TRBV7-9 and TRBJ2-5, with a tentative D call TRBD1 (5 bases). The J call may be mistaken, given a closer DNA end match to TRBJ2-7. From germline, CDR1 is SEHNR and CDR2 FQNEAQ (reference sequence). CDR3 length equals 14 residues. CDR3 residues: CASSPDSFSYEQYF. As DNA, the CDR3 is TGTGCCAGCAGCCCAGACAGCTTCTCCTACGAGCAGTACTTC.

This clone occurred once. The CDR3 DNA sequence: TGTGCCAGCAGCTTAGGGGCAAGGGAGACCCAGTACTTC. This translates into CASSLGARETQYF. This rearrangement joins TRBV11-3 to TRBJ2-5, with D uncertain. V lost 1 base and J lost 5, with 8 bases in between. The CDR3 is made up of 13 amino acids. The germline V gene encodes CDR1 SGHNT and CDR2 YENEEA.

With respect to this clone: The same CDR3 also results from other DNA sequences found in this sample. The rearrangement links TRBV28 to TRBJ2-5; D gene uncertain. CDR1 and CDR2 from the germline V gene are MDHEN and SYDVKM. There are 13 residues in the CDR3. V lost 2 bases and J lost 0, with 4 bases in between. In DNA, the CDR3 is TGTGCCAGCAGTTTACCGTACCAAGAGACCCAGTACTTC. This codes for CASSLPYQETQYF.

This clone was picked up one time. The CDR3 does not close with the conserved phenylalanine or tryptophan, likely indicating a read error. This sequence joins TRBV10-1 and TRBJ1-1; D ambiguous. V lost 0 bases and J lost 4, with 6 bases in between. The germline CDR1 and CDR2 sequences are WNHNN and SYGVQD (reference sequence). This CDR3 comprises 13 residues. The CDR3 sequence: CASSESRATEAFL. The CDR3 nucleotides are TGCGCCAGCAGTGAGTCGAGGGCCACTGAAGCTTTCCTT.

As regards this clone: The germline gene is not matched at one end of the junction; a read error may be the cause. The rearrangement joins TRBV7-2 to TRBJ2-4, with 13 bases identical to TRBD2. In germline, CDR1 is SGHTA, CDR2 FQGNSA. This CDR3 is built from 14 residues. The CDR3 loop is CASSSRTSGSNANF. As DNA, the CDR3 is TGTGCCAGCAGCTCCAGGACTAGCGGGAGTAACGCAAACTTC. Supplemented by reference TRBV7-2 and TRBJ2-4, the full variable domain reads GAGVSQSPSNKVTEKGKDVELRCDPISGHTALYWYRQSLGQGLEFLIYFQGNSAPDKSGLPSDRFSAERTGGSVSTLTIQRTQQEDSAVYLCASSSRTSGSNANFGAGTRLSVL.

This chain joins TRBV9 and TRBJ2-3; no clear D gene. V was pared by 0 bases and J by 4 bases, with 6 bases between. The CDR3 runs 13 residues. Germline lookup yields CDR1 SGDLS and CDR2 YYNGEE. The CDR3 loop is CASSVAVADTQYF. In DNA, the CDR3 is TGTGCCAGCAGCGTAGCAGTTGCAGATACGCAGTATTTT.

This chain links TRBV13 with TRBJ2-5, with TRBD1 identical over 7 bases. The tail of the sequence fits TRBJ2-7 better, so the J call may be wrong. Germline CDR1 PRHDT, CDR2 FYEKMQ (reference sequence). The CDR3 is 14 residues long. This chain's CDR3 is CASSFRQGGGEQYF. The CDR3, as DNA: TGTGCCAGCAGTTTCAGACAGGGCGGTGGCGAGCAGTACTTC.

This clone was seen more than once but under ten times. The genes are TRBV28 and TRBJ2-7, with D unclear. The germline gives CDR1 MDHEN, CDR2 SYDVKM. This CDR3 is 11 amino acids long. Trimming took 4 bases from V and 4 from J, leaving 5 bases between them. DNA of the CDR3: TGTGCCAGCAGTTCCATTTACGAGCAGTACTTC. This encodes CASSSIYEQYF.

The chain combines TRBV7-2 with TRBJ2-3, with D perhaps TRBD2 (6 bases). Germline CDR1 is SGHTA and CDR2 is FQGNSA. The CDR3 spans 14 residues. Trimming took 8 bases from V and 4 from J, leaving 16 bases between them. Here the CDR3 reads CASPKGREADTQYF. The CDR3 coding sequence is TGTGCCAGCCCTAAGGGCAGGGAGGCAGATACGCAGTATTTT.

The gene calls are TRBV28 and TRBJ1-2; a possible D gene is TRBD1 (6 bases). V lost 2 bases to trimming and J lost 12 bases, with 13 bases between them. Germline V CDR1 and CDR2: MDHEN, SYDVKM. The CDR3 extends over 12 amino acids. The CDR3: CASSLETGRNTF. CDR3 DNA: TGTGCCAGCAGTTTAGAGACAGGAAGGAACACCTTC.

V is TRBV6-1 and J is TRBJ1-1; 8 positions agree with TRBD1. V lost 6 bases, J lost 2 bases, and 2 bases stayed unmatched. The V gene's germline CDR1 is MNHNS and CDR2 SASEGT. The CDR3 is 13 residues long. CDR3 bases: TGTGCCAGCAGAACAGGGGGAAACACTGAAGCTTTCTTT. Translation gives CASRTGGNTEAFF.